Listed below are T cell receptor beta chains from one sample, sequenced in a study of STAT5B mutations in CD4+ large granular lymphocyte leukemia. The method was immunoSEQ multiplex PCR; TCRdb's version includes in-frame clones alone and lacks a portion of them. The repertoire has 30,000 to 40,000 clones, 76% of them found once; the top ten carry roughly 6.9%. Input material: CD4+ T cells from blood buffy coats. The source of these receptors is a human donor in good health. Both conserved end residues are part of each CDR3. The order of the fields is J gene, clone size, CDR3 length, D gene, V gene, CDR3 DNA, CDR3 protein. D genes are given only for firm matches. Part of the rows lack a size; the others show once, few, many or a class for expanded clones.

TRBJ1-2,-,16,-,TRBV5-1,TGCGCCAGCAGCTCCCAGGGAGGGGGAGGATACAATGGCTACACCTTC,CASSSQGGGGYNGYTF
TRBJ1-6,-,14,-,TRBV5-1,TGCGCCAGCAGCTTGGTTCCCAGAAATTCACCCCTCCACTTT,CASSLVPRNSPLHF
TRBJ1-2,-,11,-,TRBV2,TGTGCCAGCAGGGGGAACTATGGCTACACCTTC,CASRGNYGYTF
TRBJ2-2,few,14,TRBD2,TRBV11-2,TGTGCCAGCAGCTTTCTAGCTAGCGGGAGGAAGGTGTTTTTT,CASSFLASGRKVFF
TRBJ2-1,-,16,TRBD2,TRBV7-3,TGTGCCAGCAGCCCCGGGGGGACTAGCCACTACAATGAGCAGTTCTTC,CASSPGGTSHYNEQFF
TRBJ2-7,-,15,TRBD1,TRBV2,TGTGCCAGCAGTGGGGGTGACAGGGTGACCTACGAGCAGTACTTC,CASSGGDRVTYEQYF
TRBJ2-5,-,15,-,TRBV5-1,TGCGCCAGCAGCAAGTCCGGGGGCCGTGAAGAGACCCAGTACTTC,CASSKSGGREETQYF
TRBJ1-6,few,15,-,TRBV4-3,TGCGCCAGCAGCCAAGAAGGCCAGGTCGATTCACCCCTCCACTTT,CASSQEGQVDSPLHF
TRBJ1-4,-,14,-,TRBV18,TGTGCCAGCTCACCATCCTCAACTAATGAAAAACTGTTTTTT,CASSPSSTNEKLFF
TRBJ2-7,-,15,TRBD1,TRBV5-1,TGCGCCAGCAGCCCAGGACAGGGTAGGGTCCACGAGCAGTACTTC,CASSPGQGRVHEQYF
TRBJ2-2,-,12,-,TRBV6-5,TGTGCCAGCAGACACAGAGCCGGGGAGCTGTTTTTT,CASRHRAGELFF
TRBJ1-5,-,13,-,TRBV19,TGTGCCAGTAGTATATCGGGTAGCGGGCCCCAGCATTTT,CASSISGSGPQHF
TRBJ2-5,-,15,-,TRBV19,TGTGCCAGTAGTATGATGAAAGGGAGGGGGGAGACCCAGTACTTC,CASSMMKGRGETQYF
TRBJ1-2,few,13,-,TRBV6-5,TGTGCCAGCAGTTACTCGGGCGGGGAAGGCTACACCTTC,CASSYSGGEGYTF
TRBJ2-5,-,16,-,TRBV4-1,TGCGCCAGCAGCCGATCCGGGACACAAAGTGGGGAGACCCAGTACTTC,CASSRSGTQSGETQYF
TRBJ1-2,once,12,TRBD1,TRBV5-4,TGTGCCAGCAGCTCACTACAGGGGACCTACACCTTC,CASSSLQGTYTF
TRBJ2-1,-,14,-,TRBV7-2,TGTGCCAGCGGGGCTAGCCTGATCCACAATGAGCAGTTCTTC,CASGASLIHNEQFF
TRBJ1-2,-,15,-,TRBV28,TGTGCCAGCAGTTTCGGCAGGGGCCGCGACTATGGCTACACCTTC,CASSFGRGRDYGYTF
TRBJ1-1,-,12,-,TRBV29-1,TGCAGCGTTGAAACTGGGAACACTGAAGCTTTCTTT,CSVETGNTEAFF
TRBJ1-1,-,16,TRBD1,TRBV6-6,TGTGCCAGCAGCAGACGACAGGGGTCCCTTTACACTGAAGCTTTCTTT,CASSRRQGSLYTEAFF
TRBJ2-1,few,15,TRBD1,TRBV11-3,TGTGCCAGCAGCCAAGACAGGGGTCTCTACAATGAGCAGTTCTTC,CASSQDRGLYNEQFF
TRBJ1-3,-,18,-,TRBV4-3,TGCGCCAGCAGCCAATCCCGCAAAGGGGGGAAATCTGGAAACACCATATATTTT,CASSQSRKGGKSGNTIYF
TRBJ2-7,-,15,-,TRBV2,TGTGCCAGCAGTGAAGCGTCCCCCCGATCCTACGAGCAGTACTTC,CASSEASPRSYEQYF
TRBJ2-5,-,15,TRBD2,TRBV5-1,TGCGCCAGCAGCTTACTAGCGGGTCCCCAAGAGACCCAGTACTTC,CASSLLAGPQETQYF
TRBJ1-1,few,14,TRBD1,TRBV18,TGTGCCAGCTCACAAGGACAGGGGAGCACTGAAGCTTTCTTT,CASSQGQGSTEAFF
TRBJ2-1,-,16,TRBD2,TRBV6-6,TGTGCCAGCAGGGACCCTGCTGGGGGGGAGTACAATGAGCAGTTCTTC,CASRDPAGGEYNEQFF
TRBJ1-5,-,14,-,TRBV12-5,TGTGCTAGTGGTTTGGGGGGGTCTTCCCAGCCCCAGCATTTT,CASGLGGSSQPQHF
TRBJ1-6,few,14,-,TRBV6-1,TGTGCCAGCAGTGAAGCTACGGGTAATTCACCCCTCCACTTT,CASSEATGNSPLHF
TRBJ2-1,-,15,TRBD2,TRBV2,TGTGCCAGCAGTGCCTTGGCTAGCGGTATGGATGAGCAGTTCTTC,CASSALASGMDEQFF
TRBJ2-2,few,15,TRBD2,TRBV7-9,TGTGCCAGCAGCTTAAACATAGCGGGCACCGGGGAGCTGTTTTTT,CASSLNIAGTGELFF
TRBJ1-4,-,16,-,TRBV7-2,TGTGCCAGCAGCTTAGGTGGCGGGTTTCGGGATGAAAAACTGTTTTTT,CASSLGGGFRDEKLFF
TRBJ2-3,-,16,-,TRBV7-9,TGTGCCAGCAGCTTAGGTCGGACAGAGGTAACAGATACGCAGTATTTT,CASSLGRTEVTDTQYF
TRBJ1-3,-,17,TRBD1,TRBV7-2,TGTGCCAGCAGCTTAGGGGGACAGGGTATTTCTGGAAACACCATATATTTT,CASSLGGQGISGNTIYF
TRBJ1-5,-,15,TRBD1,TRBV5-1,TGCGCCAGCAGCTTGGGGGCAGGGGGCTGGGAGCCCCAGCATTTT,CASSLGAGGWEPQHF
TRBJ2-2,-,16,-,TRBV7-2,TGTGCCAGCAGCTCGTGGGGACTTGTTAACACCGGGGAGCTGTTTTTT,CASSSWGLVNTGELFF
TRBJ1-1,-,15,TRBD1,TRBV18,TGTGCCAGCTCACCCCGGACAGGCGTAAATACTGAAGCTTTCTTT,CASSPRTGVNTEAFF
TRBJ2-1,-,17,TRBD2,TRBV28,TGTGCCAGCAGTTCACTAGCGGGAGGGCCCTCCTACAATGAGCAGTTCTTC,CASSSLAGGPSYNEQFF
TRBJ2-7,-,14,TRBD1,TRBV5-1,TGCGCCAGCAGATTCCACACAGGGGGAAACGAGCAGTACTTC,CASRFHTGGNEQYF
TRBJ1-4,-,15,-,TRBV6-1,TGTGCCAGCAGTGAAGCTCGGAGGTCCCGGGAAAAACTGTTTTTT,CASSEARRSREKLFF
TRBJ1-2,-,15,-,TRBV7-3,TGTGCCAGCAGCTTAACCCCCGCGACTAACTATGGCTACACCTTC,CASSLTPATNYGYTF
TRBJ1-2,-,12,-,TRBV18,TGTGCCAGCTCACCACTTCTTTATGGCTACACCTTC,CASSPLLYGYTF
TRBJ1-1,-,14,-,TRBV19,TGTGCCAGTAGTATAGAGAGGGTGGGGACTGAAGCTTTCTTT,CASSIERVGTEAFF
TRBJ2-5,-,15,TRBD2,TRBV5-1,TGCGCCAGCAGCTTGGTGGGGGGGAGAGACGAGACCCAGTACTTC,CASSLVGGRDETQYF
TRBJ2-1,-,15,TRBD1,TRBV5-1,TGCGCCAGCAGCCGGACAGGGTTTGTTTACGATGAGCAGTTCTTC,CASSRTGFVYDEQFF
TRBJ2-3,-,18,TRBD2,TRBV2,TGTGCCAGCAGTCCCACATTGGGACTAGCGGGAGTGCCAGATACGCAGTATTTT,CASSPTLGLAGVPDTQYF
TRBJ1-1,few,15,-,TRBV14,TGTGCCAGCAGCCGGAGCGGACGGATGAACACTGAAGCTTTCTTT,CASSRSGRMNTEAFF
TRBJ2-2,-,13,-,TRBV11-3,TGTGCCAGCAGCTTAGGGGGGGCCGGGGAGCTGTTTTTT,CASSLGGAGELFF
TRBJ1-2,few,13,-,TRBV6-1,TGTGCCAGCCGGGGACCCGAACAGCCAGGCTACACCTTC,CASRGPEQPGYTF
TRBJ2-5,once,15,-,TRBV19,TGTGCCAGTAGTATAGATTGGGGTCAGCAAGAGACCCAGTACTTC,CASSIDWGQQETQYF
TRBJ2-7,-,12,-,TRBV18,TGTGCCAGCTCACCGGACAGCGGAGAGCAGTACTTT,CASSPDSGEQYF
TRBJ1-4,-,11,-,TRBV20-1,TGCAGTGCTAAAGGACCCGAAAAACTGTTTTTT,CSAKGPEKLFF
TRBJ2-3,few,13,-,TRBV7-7,TGTGCTAGCAGCCTGGACAGCACAGATACGCAGTATTTT,CASSLDSTDTQYF
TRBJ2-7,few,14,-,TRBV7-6,TGTGCCAGCAGCTTAGGGCTAGCTAGCCACGAGCAGTACTTC,CASSLGLASHEQYF
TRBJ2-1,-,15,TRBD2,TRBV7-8,TGTGCCAGCAGCCCCTCACGGACTAGCCCCAATGAGCAGTTCTTC,CASSPSRTSPNEQFF
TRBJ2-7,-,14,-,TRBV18,TGTGCCAGCTCACAGACACGTGAAGGCTACGAGCAGTACTTC,CASSQTREGYEQYF